This T cell receptor (beta chain) was captured by sequencing in a study of shared clonotypes between healthy human individuals. Naivety among CD8 cells was defined by CD45RO negativity and positive CCR7 selection, thereby excluding terminally differentiated effector memory CD45RA+ cells. Per sorted-subset replicate PCR, input was 200 to 250 ng DNA, representing tens of thousands of T cell genomes. Clones were sequenced by immunoSEQ multiplex PCR, and TCRdb holds only the in-frame ones, with some missing. Altogether 2 million to 2.5 million clones are present, 90% to 95% being singletons, with the ten largest covering under 2%. Germline V gene sequence: CDR1 SGHTA, CDR2 FQGTGA. The CDR3 spans 15 residues. V was pared by 2 bases and J by 1 base, with 1 base of the junction left unmatched. Comment on this clone: Its antigen is as yet unknown. The sample carries other DNA sequences with the same CDR3.

Overall study results and limits: Compared with clonotypes that all four donors shared, non-shared clonotypes had lower generation probabilities. Four donors held about 5% of naive CD4 clonotypes in common.

The gene calls are TRBV7-3 and TRBJ2-3; 9 bases map to TRBD2. The sequenced sample consisted of naive CD8+ T cells from PBMCs. This TCR derives from a man aged 18 to 29 in good health. Some clones in this sample may be carry-over from other donors' samples. The CDR3 bases are TGTGCCAGCAGCTTAGCTAGCGGGGGCACAGATACGCAGTATTTT. Translation gives CASSLASGGTDTQYF.